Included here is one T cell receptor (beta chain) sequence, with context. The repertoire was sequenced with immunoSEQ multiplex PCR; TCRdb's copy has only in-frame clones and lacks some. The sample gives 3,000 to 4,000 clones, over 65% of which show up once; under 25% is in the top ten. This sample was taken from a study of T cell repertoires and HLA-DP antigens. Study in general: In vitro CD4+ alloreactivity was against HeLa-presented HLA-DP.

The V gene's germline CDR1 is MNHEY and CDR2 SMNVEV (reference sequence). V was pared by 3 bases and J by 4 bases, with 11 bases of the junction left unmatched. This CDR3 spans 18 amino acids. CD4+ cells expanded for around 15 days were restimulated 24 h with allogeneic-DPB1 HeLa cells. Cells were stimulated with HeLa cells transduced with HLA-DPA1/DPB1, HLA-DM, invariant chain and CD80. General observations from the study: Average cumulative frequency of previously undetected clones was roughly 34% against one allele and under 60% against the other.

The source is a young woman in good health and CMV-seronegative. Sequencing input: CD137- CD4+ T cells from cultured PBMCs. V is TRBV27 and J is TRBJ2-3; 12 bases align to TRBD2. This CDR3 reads CASSFGFLAGGPPDTQYF. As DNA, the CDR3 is TGTGCCAGCAGTTTCGGTTTTCTAGCGGGAGGGCCCCCAGATACGCAGTATTTT.